What follows are 5 T cell receptor beta chains derived from one specimen sequenced in a study of blood T cell repertoires in COVID-19. Using immunoSEQ multiplex PCR, the repertoire was profiled, and TCRdb retains in-frame clones only, with some absent. This sample has 200,000 to 250,000 clones; approximately 91% occur once, and the top ten carry 15% to 20%. Sequenced: peripheral blood. The receptors here all came from a man aged 50 or older with COVID-19, enrolled during active disease.

This chain uses TRBV11-2 with TRBJ2-1; 7 bases map to TRBD2. From germline, CDR1 is SGHAT and CDR2 FQNNGV. After removal of 2 bases from V and 3 bases from J, the junction contained 4 bases not matched to a gene. The CDR3 is 15 residues long. The CDR3 here is CASSLLAAVYNEQFF. The CDR3, as DNA: TGTGCCAGCAGCTTACTAGCGGCAGTCTACAATGAGCAGTTCTTC.

This chain joins TRBV6-5 and TRBJ1-2; D perhaps matches TRBD1 (5 bases). The CDR3 is 12 amino acids. Trimming cost V 5 bases and J 6 bases, with 10 bases left between them. Germline values: CDR1 MNHEY, CDR2 SVGAGI. Written as DNA, the CDR3 is TGTGCCAGCAGTAACGGCAGGGATGGCTACACCTTC. It translates to CASSNGRDGYTF.

The chain is built from TRBV7-8 and TRBJ1-2; D gene uncertain. The CDR3 loop spans 11 amino acids. Trimming stripped 1 base from V and 10 bases from J, with 7 bases between. Germline-derived CDR1 and CDR2 are SGHVS and FQNEAQ. CDR3 amino acids: CASSLGLNYTF. The CDR3 region has the DNA TGTGCCAGCAGCTTAGGACTAAACTACACCTTC. The complete variable domain, with remaining parts taken from reference TRBV7-8 and TRBJ1-2, reads GAGVSQSPRYKVAKRGQDVALRCDPISGHVSLFWYQQALGQGPEFLTYFQNEAQLDKSGLPSDRFFAERPEGSVSTLKIQRTQQEDSAVYLCASSLGLNYTFGSGTRLTVV.

The chain employs TRBV19 and TRBJ1-5; TRBD1 matches at 7 bases. V dropped 2 bases and J dropped 6; count of bases not matched to a gene: 4. This CDR3 comprises 14 residues. Germline V gene lookup returns CDR1 LNHDA and CDR2 SQIVND (reference sequence). In DNA, the CDR3 is TGTGCCAGTAGTATACCCGACAGGGTTCAGCCCCAGCATTTT. It is translated as CASSIPDRVQPQHF.

This clone has just one count. The rearrangement uses TRBV15 and TRBJ1-1; 8 positions agree with TRBD1. CDR3 length equals 15 residues. From germline, CDR1 is LNHNV and CDR2 YYDKDF (reference sequence). The ends lost 1 base at V and 4 bases at J; junction bases unmatched: 5. DNA for the CDR3: TGTGCCACCAGCAGAGGCTTCGGACAGGGCACTGAAGCTTTCTTT. It yields the protein CATSRGFGQGTEAFF.